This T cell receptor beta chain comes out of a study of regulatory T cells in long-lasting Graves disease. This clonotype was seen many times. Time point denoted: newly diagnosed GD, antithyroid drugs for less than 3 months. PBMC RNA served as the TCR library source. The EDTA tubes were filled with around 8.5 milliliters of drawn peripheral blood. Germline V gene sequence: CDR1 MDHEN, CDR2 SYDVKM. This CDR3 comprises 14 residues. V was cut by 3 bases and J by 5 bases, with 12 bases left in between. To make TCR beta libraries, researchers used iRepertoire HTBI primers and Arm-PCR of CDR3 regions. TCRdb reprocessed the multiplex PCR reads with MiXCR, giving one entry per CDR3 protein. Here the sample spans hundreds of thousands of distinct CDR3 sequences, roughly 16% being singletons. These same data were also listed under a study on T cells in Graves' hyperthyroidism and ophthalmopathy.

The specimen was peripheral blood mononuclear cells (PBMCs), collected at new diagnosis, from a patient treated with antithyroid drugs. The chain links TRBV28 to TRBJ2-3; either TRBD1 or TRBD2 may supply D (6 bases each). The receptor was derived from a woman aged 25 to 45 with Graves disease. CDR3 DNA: TGTGCCAGCAGTTTGGTACAGGGAGGAGATACGCAGTATTTT. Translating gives CASSLVQGGDTQYF. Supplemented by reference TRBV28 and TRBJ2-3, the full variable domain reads DVKVTQSSRYLVKRTGEKVFLECVQDMDHENMFWYRQDPGLGLRLIYFSYDVKMKEKGDIPEGYSVSREKKERFSLILESASTNQTSMYLCASSLVQGGDTQYFGPGTRLTVL.